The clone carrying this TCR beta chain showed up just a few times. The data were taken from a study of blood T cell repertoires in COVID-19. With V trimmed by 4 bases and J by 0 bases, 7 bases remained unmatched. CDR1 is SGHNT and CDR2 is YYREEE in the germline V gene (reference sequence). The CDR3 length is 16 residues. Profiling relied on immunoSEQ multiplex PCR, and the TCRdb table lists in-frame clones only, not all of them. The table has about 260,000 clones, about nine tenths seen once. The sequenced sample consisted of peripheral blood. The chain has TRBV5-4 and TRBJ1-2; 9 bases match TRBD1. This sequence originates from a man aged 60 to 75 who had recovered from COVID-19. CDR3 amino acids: CASSPGTGHSNYGYTF. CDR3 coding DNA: TGTGCCAGCAGCCCGGGGACAGGGCATTCTAACTATGGCTACACCTTC.